This T cell receptor (beta chain) derives from a study of cytomegalovirus exposure and HLA in healthy donors. The PCR was carried out with 60 Vbeta primers and 13 Jbeta primers. TCRdb keeps only in-frame clones here, not all; method: immunoSEQ multiplex PCR. The profile shows 150,000 to 200,000 clones, roughly four fifths of them singletons. This clone has only a few counts. Its antigen remains unidentified. This CDR3 is also generated by other DNA sequences in the sample. Study observations and caveats: Per a later analysis, HLA-associated TCR beta chains showed more clonal expansion than other, equally common TCR beta chains. A later analysis linked a missense variant in DCLRE1C to the trimming of TCR beta V and J genes.

V lost 1 base and J lost 0, with 3 bases in between. Germline V gene sequence: CDR1 LNHDA, CDR2 SQIVND (reference sequence). The CDR3 consists of 13 residues. The sequence was obtained from a woman aged 35 to 49 in good health and CMV-seronegative. The rearrangement joins TRBV19 to TRBJ1-1; no firm D call. The sequenced sample was PBMCs. For the CDR3, the DNA is TGTGCCAGTAGTATAGGAGTGAACACTGAAGCTTTCTTT. This gives the protein CASSIGVNTEAFF.